The clone carrying this T cell receptor (beta chain) was picked up many times. In TCRdb, the reads were re-called with MiXCR into one record per CDR3 protein. The data contain some 300,000 distinct CDR3 sequences, about 9.2% of them seen just once; the ten biggest clones take up around 2.6%. The data are from a study of T cell repertoires in cytomegalovirus infection. The sequencing sample was made of PBMCs. This TCR was recovered from a human donor in good health (CMV status not recorded). Some clones in this sample may be carry-over from other donors' samples.

The DNA for the CDR3 is TGTGCCAGCAGCCCGGGGGGCACAGGCAATCAGCCCCAGCATTTT. Its translation: CASSPGGTGNQPQHF. The chain combines TRBV7-2 with TRBJ1-5, with D tentatively TRBD1 (6 bases). The CDR3 consists of 15 residues. The germline V gene has CDR1 SGHTA and CDR2 FQGNSA. V shed 5 bases and J shed 2 bases, with 13 bases lying between them.